This T cell receptor (beta chain) was sequenced in a study of T-cell reconstitution after alpha-beta-depleted transplantation in children. Unique molecular identifiers were built into the TCRbeta library. TCRdb itself ran the PCR reads through MiXCR, one entry per CDR3 protein. This sample has more than 300,000 distinct CDR3 sequences, with 15% to 20% found just once. Findings and caveats of the study: The study traced high day-60 TCRbeta diversity in some patients to surviving recipient T cells and thymic progenitors. About two months after transplant, alpha-beta T cells reportedly came from several hundred expanded graft clones.

The CDR3 runs 16 residues. The V segment lost 1 base and the J segment 6 bases; nucleotides outside the gene matches: 7. Germline CDR1 LGHNA, CDR2 YNFKEQ. About this clonotype: Its antigen is not identified.

The gene calls are TRBV4-2 and TRBJ2-1; 9 bases are shared with TRBD2. This TCR was recovered from a male patient under 10 years old who had a stem cell transplant for acute lymphoblastic leukemia, so the T cells may come from the graft donor. Sequencing used PBMCs, mostly from graft donor cells, obtained 360 days after TCRalphabeta/CD19-depleted stem cell transplant. This CDR3 is CASSQGAGGFGNEQFF. CDR3 sequence (DNA): TGTGCCAGCAGCCAAGGGGCGGGGGGGTTCGGCAATGAGCAGTTCTTC.